This T cell receptor (beta chain) was obtained from a study of tumor and adjacent non-tumor tissue in lung cancer. Whole-study context: Stage I to III disease affected about nine men and 5 women aged roughly 31 to 76. General study findings and limits: Normal lung showed higher cumulative top 100 clone frequency than tumor.

The germline V gene encodes CDR1 ENHRY and CDR2 SYGVKD. CDR3 length: 15 residues. A remark on this clonotype: Its antigen is currently unknown. This may come from a read error, since a much larger clone is one base off.

No cell sorting was done before RNA was extracted from the tissue. The normal lung tissue was taken more than 3 cm from the tumor edge. The library came from three nested PCR rounds adapted from ARM-PCR protocols. One entry per CDR3 protein, called by TCRdb with MiXCR from the multiplex PCR reads. The sample lists more than 45,000 distinct CDR3 sequences, around 64% occurring once. Sequencing was carried out using distant non-tumor lung tissue. The genes are TRBV10-3 and TRBJ2-2; D is perhaps TRBD2 (5 bases). The receptor was derived from a woman aged 70-85 years with non-small cell lung cancer. DNA for the CDR3: TGTGCCACATCACCGTCCCCGGATCACACCGGGGAGCTGCTTTTT. It translates to CATSPSPDHTGELLF.